This is a list of T cell receptor beta chains from one sample in a study of cytomegalovirus exposure and HLA in healthy donors. The repertoire was sequenced with immunoSEQ multiplex PCR; TCRdb's copy has only in-frame clones and lacks some. Here the sample spans 92,000 or so clones, 96% being singletons. The sequenced material came from PBMCs. The receptors derive from a man between 18 and 29 years old in good health and CMV-seronegative. The CDR3 runs from the conserved cysteine through the conserved F or W.

J gene,V gene,CDR3 protein
TRBJ2-3,TRBV14,CASSQKDRERYTQYF
TRBJ2-3,TRBV27,CASSLSSLAGTLSTDTQYF
TRBJ1-3,TRBV19,CASDRTGSGNTIYF
TRBJ2-2,TRBV25-1,CASSDRLAGAYTGELFF
TRBJ2-3,TRBV5-1,CASSPRDRGSDTQYF
TRBJ1-1,TRBV27,CASSFTDLNTEAFF
TRBJ2-5,TRBV5-1,CASSLVGGRAGETQYF
TRBJ2-4,TRBV5-5,CASSPDRKGAF
TRBJ2-1,TRBV19,CASKSGSYNEQFF
TRBJ2-1,TRBV2,CAWEDSYNEQFF
TRBJ2-3,TRBV27,CASSFSPTDTQYF
TRBJ1-5,TRBV6-5,CASSYSVGAQPQHF
TRBJ1-1,TRBV12-5,CASGFETARGEAFF
TRBJ2-7,TRBV27,CASSSEEAGGHEQYF
TRBJ2-7,TRBV7-9,CASSLASSGDYEQYF
TRBJ1-1,TRBV30,CAWSASGGTEAFF
TRBJ2-5,TRBV5-1,CASSNNPGQETQYF